This is a list of T cell receptor beta chains from one sample in a study of response to subunit inactivated influenza vaccine. TCRdb independently ran MiXCR on the RT-PCR reads; one entry per CDR3 protein. The sample comprises approximately 530,000 distinct CDR3 sequences, around 8% of which are singletons, and 10% to 15% rests with the top ten. The sample in question was PBMCs from blood, obtained roughly 24 months after vaccination. The source of these receptors is a man between 50 and 69 years old who received an inactivated influenza vaccine. Both conserved end residues are part of each CDR3. A D gene is named only where the DNA matches it firmly. The size field is filled for only some rows; it gives once, few, many or a size class.

J,size,D,V,DNA,CDR3
TRBJ1-3,NA,NA,TRBV5-5,TGTGCCAGCAGCCAGAACAGGGTTAGGCCTGGAAACACCATATATTTT,CASSQNRVRPGNTIYF
TRBJ2-3,many,NA,TRBV14,TGTGCCAGCAGCCAGTCGGTCGGGGATACGCAGTATTTT,CASSQSVGDTQYF
TRBJ2-2,many,TRBD1,TRBV9,TGTGCCAGCAGCGCCCGACAGGGTGGTGGCACCGGGGAGCTGTTTTTT,CASSARQGGGTGELFF
TRBJ2-5,NA,TRBD2,TRBV29-1,TGCAGCGGGAAGCGGGGGAACCAAGAGACCCAGTACTTC,CSGKRGNQETQYF
TRBJ2-7,NA,TRBD1,TRBV5-1,TGCGCCAGCAGCTTGGGGGTGACAGGGGGGTACGAGCAGTACTTC,CASSLGVTGGYEQYF
TRBJ1-4,few,NA,TRBV12-3/TRBV12-4,TGTGCCAGCAGTTTAGCCCGACATTCTGAAAAACTGTTTTTT,CASSLARHSEKLFF
TRBJ2-1,few,NA,TRBV20-1,TGCAGTGCTAGAGTGAGGGGGGAACTACGCAATGAGCAGTTCTTC,CSARVRGELRNEQFF
TRBJ1-4,many,NA,TRBV20-1,TGCAGTGCTAGGGGGGTTTCAGGGGACCTTAATGAAAAACTGTTTTTT,CSARGVSGDLNEKLFF
TRBJ2-3,many,TRBD1,TRBV3-1,TGTGCCAGCAGCCCCCGACAGGGGGCCACAGATACGCAGTATTTT,CASSPRQGATDTQYF
TRBJ2-3,NA,TRBD2,TRBV28,TGTGCCAGCAATTGGGCTAGCGGGAGTTTAGATACGCAGTATTTT,CASNWASGSLDTQYF
TRBJ1-1,few,NA,TRBV20-1,TGCAGTGCTCACTTGAACACTGAAGCTTTCTTT,CSAHLNTEAFF
TRBJ2-3,few,TRBD2,TRBV10-1,TGCGCCAGCAGTGAGGCTAGCGGGGGCCGCACAGATACGCAGTATTTT,CASSEASGGRTDTQYF
TRBJ1-6,many,TRBD1,TRBV27,TGTGCCAGCAGTTTCACCTCAGGGGGTCGATCACCCCTCCACTTT,CASSFTSGGRSPLHF
TRBJ2-2,few,NA,TRBV20-1,TGCAGTGCTAGAGATCGGAGCCCCGGGGAGCTGTTTTTT,CSARDRSPGELFF
TRBJ1-5,NA,NA,TRBV12-3/TRBV12-4,TGTGCCAGCAGTTTTGGAGTTCTTCGGGGTCAGCCCCAGCATTTT,CASSFGVLRGQPQHF
TRBJ2-7,few,TRBD1,TRBV25-1,TGTGCCAGCAGTGTCCTAAGCGGGACAGGGCTAGAAGAGCAGTACTTC,CASSVLSGTGLEEQYF
TRBJ2-2,many,TRBD2,TRBV6-4,TGTGCCAGCAGTCTCTCCATTCTAGCGGGGGCCGTTGGCGACGGGGAGCTGTTTTTT,CASSLSILAGAVGDGELFF
TRBJ1-3,many,NA,TRBV4-1,TGCGCCAGCAGCCAAGATCCCCGTGCGGACACCATATATTTT,CASSQDPRADTIYF
TRBJ2-1,many,TRBD2,TRBV2,TGTGCCAGCAGGGTAGCGGGAGGGCCCTACAATGAGCAGTTCTTC,CASRVAGGPYNEQFF
TRBJ1-1,NA,NA,TRBV7-2,TGTGCCAGCAGCTTAGTTGGGGGGAGTAACACTGAAGCTTTCTTT,CASSLVGGSNTEAFF
TRBJ1-1,NA,TRBD1,TRBV29-1,TGCAGCGCCGCAGGGGGACAGGGGCACACTGAAGCTTTCTTT,CSAAGGQGHTEAFF
TRBJ2-7,NA,NA,TRBV15,TGTGCCACCAGCAGAGAGTGGATCACAGGGCAGCAGTACTTC,CATSREWITGQQYF
TRBJ2-1,NA,NA,TRBV30,TGTGCCTGGAGCCTAGCGTCGTACAATGAGCAGTTCTTC,CAWSLASYNEQFF
TRBJ2-3,few,NA,TRBV20-1,TGCAGTGCTAGAGGGGGAGGCGTTTCCTCTAGCACAGATACGCAGTATTTT,CSARGGGVSSSTDTQYF
TRBJ2-3,NA,NA,TRBV4-2,TGTGCCAGCAGCCAAGGAGGTCCCACAGATACGCAGTATTTT,CASSQGGPTDTQYF
TRBJ2-1,few,NA,TRBV6-2/TRBV6-3,TGTGCCAGCAGTGGCAGGGACAATGAGCAGTTCTTC,CASSGRDNEQFF
TRBJ2-3,many,NA,TRBV5-1,TGCGCCAGCAGCTTGATAACAGCAGATACGCAGTATTTT,CASSLITADTQYF
TRBJ2-1,few,TRBD2,TRBV10-3,TGTGCCATCAGCTACCCGGGGGCTAGCGGGGGTGATGAGCAGTTCTTC,CAISYPGASGGDEQFF
TRBJ2-1,many,TRBD2,TRBV7-8,TGTGCCAGCAGCTTAGATAGCGGGAGTTACAATGAGCAGTTCTTC,CASSLDSGSYNEQFF
TRBJ2-3,NA,TRBD2,TRBV9,TGTGCCAGCAGCGTAGCCCCACTAGCGGGGGGCACAGATACGCAGTATTTT,CASSVAPLAGGTDTQYF
TRBJ2-1,few,TRBD2,TRBV29-1,TGCAGCGCCAGCCGGGACTACGATTACAATGAGCAGTTCTTC,CSASRDYDYNEQFF
TRBJ2-7,few,NA,TRBV28,TGTGCCAGCAGTTGGGACCAAAGATACTACGAGCAGTACTTC,CASSWDQRYYEQYF
TRBJ2-3,few,NA,TRBV12-3/TRBV12-4,TGTGCCAGCAGTCACCAGACCCGAGATACGCAGTATTTT,CASSHQTRDTQYF
TRBJ2-7,many,TRBD2,TRBV5-1,TGCGCCAGCAGCTCAACTAGCGGGAGGGCCTACGAGCAGTACTTC,CASSSTSGRAYEQYF
TRBJ1-1,few,NA,TRBV7-2,TGTGCCAGCAGCTTAGCGCAGGGGCAAGCTTTCTTT,CASSLAQGQAFF
TRBJ1-2,few,NA,TRBV28,TGTGCCAGCAGTTTCGTCTCTGGGGGCTATGGCTACACCTTC,CASSFVSGGYGYTF
TRBJ2-3,few,NA,TRBV5-8,TGTGCCAGCAGCGTAGTGAACGCGCAGTATTTT,CASSVVNAQYF
TRBJ1-5,few,TRBD1,TRBV7-2,TGTGCCAGCAGCTTAAGGGTAGGGGGCGGCAATCAGCCCCAGCATTTT,CASSLRVGGGNQPQHF
TRBJ1-1,few,NA,TRBV28,TGTGCCAGCAGGGGAAATTGGGGACGACCCTCTGAAGCTTTCTTT,CASRGNWGRPSEAFF
TRBJ1-1,NA,NA,TRBV7-9,TGTGCCAGCAGCTTAGCGGGGGGGAACCCTGAAGCTTTCTTT,CASSLAGGNPEAFF
TRBJ2-1,few,TRBD1,TRBV7-3,TGTGCCAGCAGCTTAAACGGACAGGGGAGTTCCGAGCGGTTCTTC,CASSLNGQGSSERFF